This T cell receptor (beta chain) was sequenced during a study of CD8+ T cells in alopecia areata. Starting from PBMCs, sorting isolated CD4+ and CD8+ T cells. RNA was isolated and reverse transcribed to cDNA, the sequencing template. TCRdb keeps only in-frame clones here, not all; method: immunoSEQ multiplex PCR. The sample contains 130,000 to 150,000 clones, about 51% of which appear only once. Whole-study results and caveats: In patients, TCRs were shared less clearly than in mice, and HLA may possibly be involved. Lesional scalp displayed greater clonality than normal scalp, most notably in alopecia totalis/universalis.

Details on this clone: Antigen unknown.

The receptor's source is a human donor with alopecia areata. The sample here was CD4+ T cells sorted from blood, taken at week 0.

CDR3 residues: CASSSHGGGQPQHF. In DNA form, the CDR3 reads TGTGCCAGCAGCTCACACGGCGGAGGACAGCCCCAGCATTTT. The chain recombines TRBV7-2 with TRBJ1-5; no clear D. The CDR3 spans 14 residues. Germline loops: CDR1 SGHTA, CDR2 FQGNSA. V was shortened by 4 bases and J by 7 bases, with 14 bases between the two germline ends.